These 9 T cell receptor beta chains originate from one sample sequenced in a study of blood T cell repertoires in COVID-19 (dated by TCRdb to about 2020). The library was made by the immunoSEQ multiplex PCR assay. TCRdb re-hosts the immuneACCESS table, in-frame sequences only. Its copies lack some clones; in the studies checked, an unresolved V gene accounts for under half of them, and the cause for the rest is not known. This sample gives around 67,000 clones in total; about nine tenths of them show up just once. The ten largest account for approximately 5.4% of the sample. The sequenced sample was peripheral blood. All receptors come from a man aged 50-59 years with active COVID-19.

This clone was seen just once. This sequence joins TRBV5-1 and TRBJ2-1; 10 nucleotides match TRBD1. In germline, CDR1 is SGHRS, CDR2 YFSETQ. V gave up 0 bases and J gave up 7 bases; unmatched junction bases: 10. The CDR3 runs 17 residues. The CDR3 is CASSLAAGTGVKNEQFF. The CDR3 bases are TGCGCCAGCAGCTTGGCCGCCGGGACAGGGGTTAAGAATGAGCAGTTCTTC.

The V and J genes are TRBV7-6 and TRBJ2-1, with 13 bases identical to TRBD2. CDR1 SGHVS and CDR2 FNYEAQ come from the germline V gene. This CDR3 comprises 16 residues. Trimming removed 5 bases from V and 8 bases from J; junction bases left unmatched: 9. For the CDR3, the DNA is TGTGCCAGCAGCCCCAAACTAGCGGGAGGGTCTTATGAGCAGTTCTTC. Protein: CASSPKLAGGSYEQFF.

This clone has a single count. V is TRBV6-2 or TRBV6-3 and J is TRBJ2-2; D is unresolved. In germline, CDR1 is MNHEY, CDR2 SVGEGT. The CDR3 is made up of 15 amino acids. Trimming cost V 2 bases and J 1 base, with 8 bases left between them. This CDR3 is CASSYGQWNTGELFF. For the CDR3, the DNA is TGTGCCAGCAGTTACGGGCAATGGAACACCGGGGAGCTGTTTTTT.

This sequence joins TRBV21-1 and TRBJ2-5; the D segment call TRBD1 is taken from the table without a DNA check. TRBV21-1 is classified as a pseudogene. This CDR3 has 11 amino acids. The CDR3 protein is CASSRHQTQYF. The CDR3 DNA reads as TGTGCCAGCAGCAGGCACCAGACCCAGTACTTC.

The V gene is TRBV11-2, the J gene TRBJ2-5; 12 positions match TRBD1. Trimming removed 5 bases from V and 4 bases from J; junction bases left unmatched: 8. The germline gives CDR1 SGHAT, CDR2 FQNNGV. The CDR3 consists of 16 residues. CDR3 in DNA: TGTGCCAGCAGCAGAACCGGGACAGGGGGCGGAGAGACCCAGTACTTC. Its translation: CASSRTGTGGGETQYF.

The chain couples TRBV10-3 to TRBJ2-1, with a weak D call TRBD1 (5 bases). V was shortened by 3 bases and J by 6 bases, with 18 bases between the two germline ends. CDR1 is ENHRY, CDR2 SYGVKD, per germline. This CDR3 is 16 amino acids long. The CDR3 DNA sequence: TGTGCCATCAGTGACTCAGGGTTCTACGGTCGCAATGAGCAGTTCTTC. Protein: CAISDSGFYGRNEQFF.

This rearrangement joins TRBV2 to TRBJ2-2, with D possibly being TRBD2 (6 bases). The V and J ends lost 5 bases and 4 bases respectively, with 11 bases between them. The CDR3 has 14 residues. Germline assignment: CDR1 SNHLY and CDR2 FYNNEI. The CDR3 nucleotides read TGTGCCAGCAGTAGCGGGCAACCCACCGGGGAGCTGTTTTTT. This gives the protein CASSSGQPTGELFF.

The gene calls are TRBV5-1 and TRBJ1-1; D is unclear. Germline CDR1 is SGHRS and CDR2 is YFSETQ. With 0 bases removed from V and 0 bases from J, the gap between germline ends came to 3 bases. This CDR3 has 13 residues. CDR3 amino acids: CASSLVMNTEAFF. The CDR3 nucleotides are TGCGCCAGCAGCTTGGTAATGAACACTGAAGCTTTCTTT.

The chain combines TRBV10-3 with TRBJ2-3, with TRBD2 as a possible D gene (5 bases). Germline V lookup: CDR1 ENHRY, CDR2 SYGVKD. CDR3 length equals 16 residues. Trimming took off 2 bases at V and 0 bases at J, with 12 bases between the two ends. The CDR3 bases are TGTGCCATCAGTGAGAGGGAGAGGCAAAGCACAGATACGCAGTATTTT. Protein sequence: CAISERERQSTDTQYF.